The subject of this entry is one T cell receptor beta chain. The data are from a study of CD8+CD57+ T cells in acquired aplastic anemia. At the level of the study: Sorted CD4+ and CD8+ cells gave an average of 3.2 ug of DNA.

It was genomic DNA that served as the template for profiling TCR beta VDJ and CDR3. TCRdb independently ran MiXCR on the reads; one entry per CDR3 protein. The table has around 79,000 distinct CDR3 sequences, under 80% seen once. This CDR3 has 16 amino acids. In germline, CDR1 is LGHNA, CDR2 YSLEER. All patients picked for sequencing had shown, by flow cytometry, an expansion of CD8+CD57+ cells. This chain uses TRBV4-3 with TRBJ2-7; 9 bases are a match to TRBD1. Gene TRBJ2-5 matches the end of the DNA better, so the J call may be wrong. Material for sequencing was sorted CD4+, CD8+, or CD8+CD57+ T cells (not recorded which) from PBMCs. The receptor's source is a human donor with aplastic anemia. The CDR3 is CASSQDLTGGGETQYF. The CDR3 DNA is TGCGCCAGCAGCCAAGATCTGACAGGGGGTGGAGAGACCCAGTACTTC.